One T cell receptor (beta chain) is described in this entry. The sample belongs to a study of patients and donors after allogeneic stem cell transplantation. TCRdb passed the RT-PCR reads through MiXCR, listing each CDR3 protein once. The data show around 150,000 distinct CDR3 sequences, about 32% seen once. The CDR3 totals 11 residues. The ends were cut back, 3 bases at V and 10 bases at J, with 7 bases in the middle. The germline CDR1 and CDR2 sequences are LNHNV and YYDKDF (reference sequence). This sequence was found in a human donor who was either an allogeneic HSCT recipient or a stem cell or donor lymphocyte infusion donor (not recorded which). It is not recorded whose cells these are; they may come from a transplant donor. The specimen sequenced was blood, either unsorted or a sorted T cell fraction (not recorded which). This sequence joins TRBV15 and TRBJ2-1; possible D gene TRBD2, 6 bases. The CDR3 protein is CATSRTREQFF. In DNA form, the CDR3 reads TGTGCCACCAGCAGGACTAGAGAGCAGTTCTTC. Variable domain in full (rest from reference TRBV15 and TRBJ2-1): DAMVIQNPRYQVTQFGKPVTLSCSQTLNHNVMYWYQQKSSQAPKLLFHYYDKDFNNEADTPDNFQSRRPNTSFCFLDIRSPGLGDTAMYLCATSRTREQFFGPGTRLTVL.